This T cell receptor (beta chain) was documented in a study of metastatic and nonmetastatic thyroid tumors. This clone occurred a few times. A much larger clone differs from this one at a single base, so this may be a read error. This CDR3 is missing its conserved last phenylalanine or tryptophan, likely due to a read error. TCRdb re-analyzed the PCR reads through MiXCR. Found here are around 38,000 clones, 25% to 35% of them singletons; the top ten hold 9.9%. Every patient underwent thyroid surgery untreated. Germline assignment: CDR1 MNHNS and CDR2 SASEGT. V trimming: 5 bases; J trimming: 4 bases; junction bases outside the gene matches: 6. The CDR3 sequence is 15 residues long.

Sample: blood. The V and J genes are TRBV6-1 and TRBJ2-7; TRBD1 aligns across 12 bases. This TCR was sampled from a male donor with papillary thyroid cancer or a benign thyroid nodule (not recorded which). Some clones in this sample may be carry-over from other donors' samples. CDR3 region: CASSQGTGGRYEQYS. The CDR3 coding sequence is TGTGCCAGCAGTCAAGGGACAGGGGGCCGGTACGAGCAGTACTCC.